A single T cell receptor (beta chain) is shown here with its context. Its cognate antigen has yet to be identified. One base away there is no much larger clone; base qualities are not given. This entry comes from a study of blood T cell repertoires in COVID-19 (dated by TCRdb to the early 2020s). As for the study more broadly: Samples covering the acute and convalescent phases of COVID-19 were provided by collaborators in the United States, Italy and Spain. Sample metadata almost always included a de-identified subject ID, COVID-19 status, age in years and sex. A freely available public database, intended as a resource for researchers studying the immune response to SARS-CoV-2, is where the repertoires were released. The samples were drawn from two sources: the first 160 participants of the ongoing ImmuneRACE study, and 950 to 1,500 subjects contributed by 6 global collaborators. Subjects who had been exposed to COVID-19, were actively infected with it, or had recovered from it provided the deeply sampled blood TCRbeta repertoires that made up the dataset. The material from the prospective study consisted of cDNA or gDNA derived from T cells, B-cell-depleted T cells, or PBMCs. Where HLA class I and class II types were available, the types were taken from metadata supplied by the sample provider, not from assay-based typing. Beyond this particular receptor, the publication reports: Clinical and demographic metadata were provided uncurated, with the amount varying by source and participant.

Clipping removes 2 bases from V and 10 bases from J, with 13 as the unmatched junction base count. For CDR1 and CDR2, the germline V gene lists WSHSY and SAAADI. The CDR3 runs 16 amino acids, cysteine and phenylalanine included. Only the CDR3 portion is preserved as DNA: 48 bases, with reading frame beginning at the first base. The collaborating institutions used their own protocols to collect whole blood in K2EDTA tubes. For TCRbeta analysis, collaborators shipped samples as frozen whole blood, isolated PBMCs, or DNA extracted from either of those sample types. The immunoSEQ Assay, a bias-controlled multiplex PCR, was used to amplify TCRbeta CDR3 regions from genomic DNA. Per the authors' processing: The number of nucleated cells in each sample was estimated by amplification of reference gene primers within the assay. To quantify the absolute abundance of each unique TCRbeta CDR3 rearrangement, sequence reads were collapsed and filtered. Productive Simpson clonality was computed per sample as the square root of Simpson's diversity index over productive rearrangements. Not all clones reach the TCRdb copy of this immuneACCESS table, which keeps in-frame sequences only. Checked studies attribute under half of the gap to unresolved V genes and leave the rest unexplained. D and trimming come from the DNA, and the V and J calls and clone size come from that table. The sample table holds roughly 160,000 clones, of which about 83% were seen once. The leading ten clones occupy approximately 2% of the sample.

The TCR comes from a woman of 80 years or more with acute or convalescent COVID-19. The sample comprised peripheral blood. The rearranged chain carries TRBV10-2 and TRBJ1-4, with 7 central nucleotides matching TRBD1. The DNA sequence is TGCGCCAGCAGTGAGGGTGACAGGGACCGAATCGGAAAACTGTTTTTT. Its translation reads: CASSEGDRDRIGKLFF.